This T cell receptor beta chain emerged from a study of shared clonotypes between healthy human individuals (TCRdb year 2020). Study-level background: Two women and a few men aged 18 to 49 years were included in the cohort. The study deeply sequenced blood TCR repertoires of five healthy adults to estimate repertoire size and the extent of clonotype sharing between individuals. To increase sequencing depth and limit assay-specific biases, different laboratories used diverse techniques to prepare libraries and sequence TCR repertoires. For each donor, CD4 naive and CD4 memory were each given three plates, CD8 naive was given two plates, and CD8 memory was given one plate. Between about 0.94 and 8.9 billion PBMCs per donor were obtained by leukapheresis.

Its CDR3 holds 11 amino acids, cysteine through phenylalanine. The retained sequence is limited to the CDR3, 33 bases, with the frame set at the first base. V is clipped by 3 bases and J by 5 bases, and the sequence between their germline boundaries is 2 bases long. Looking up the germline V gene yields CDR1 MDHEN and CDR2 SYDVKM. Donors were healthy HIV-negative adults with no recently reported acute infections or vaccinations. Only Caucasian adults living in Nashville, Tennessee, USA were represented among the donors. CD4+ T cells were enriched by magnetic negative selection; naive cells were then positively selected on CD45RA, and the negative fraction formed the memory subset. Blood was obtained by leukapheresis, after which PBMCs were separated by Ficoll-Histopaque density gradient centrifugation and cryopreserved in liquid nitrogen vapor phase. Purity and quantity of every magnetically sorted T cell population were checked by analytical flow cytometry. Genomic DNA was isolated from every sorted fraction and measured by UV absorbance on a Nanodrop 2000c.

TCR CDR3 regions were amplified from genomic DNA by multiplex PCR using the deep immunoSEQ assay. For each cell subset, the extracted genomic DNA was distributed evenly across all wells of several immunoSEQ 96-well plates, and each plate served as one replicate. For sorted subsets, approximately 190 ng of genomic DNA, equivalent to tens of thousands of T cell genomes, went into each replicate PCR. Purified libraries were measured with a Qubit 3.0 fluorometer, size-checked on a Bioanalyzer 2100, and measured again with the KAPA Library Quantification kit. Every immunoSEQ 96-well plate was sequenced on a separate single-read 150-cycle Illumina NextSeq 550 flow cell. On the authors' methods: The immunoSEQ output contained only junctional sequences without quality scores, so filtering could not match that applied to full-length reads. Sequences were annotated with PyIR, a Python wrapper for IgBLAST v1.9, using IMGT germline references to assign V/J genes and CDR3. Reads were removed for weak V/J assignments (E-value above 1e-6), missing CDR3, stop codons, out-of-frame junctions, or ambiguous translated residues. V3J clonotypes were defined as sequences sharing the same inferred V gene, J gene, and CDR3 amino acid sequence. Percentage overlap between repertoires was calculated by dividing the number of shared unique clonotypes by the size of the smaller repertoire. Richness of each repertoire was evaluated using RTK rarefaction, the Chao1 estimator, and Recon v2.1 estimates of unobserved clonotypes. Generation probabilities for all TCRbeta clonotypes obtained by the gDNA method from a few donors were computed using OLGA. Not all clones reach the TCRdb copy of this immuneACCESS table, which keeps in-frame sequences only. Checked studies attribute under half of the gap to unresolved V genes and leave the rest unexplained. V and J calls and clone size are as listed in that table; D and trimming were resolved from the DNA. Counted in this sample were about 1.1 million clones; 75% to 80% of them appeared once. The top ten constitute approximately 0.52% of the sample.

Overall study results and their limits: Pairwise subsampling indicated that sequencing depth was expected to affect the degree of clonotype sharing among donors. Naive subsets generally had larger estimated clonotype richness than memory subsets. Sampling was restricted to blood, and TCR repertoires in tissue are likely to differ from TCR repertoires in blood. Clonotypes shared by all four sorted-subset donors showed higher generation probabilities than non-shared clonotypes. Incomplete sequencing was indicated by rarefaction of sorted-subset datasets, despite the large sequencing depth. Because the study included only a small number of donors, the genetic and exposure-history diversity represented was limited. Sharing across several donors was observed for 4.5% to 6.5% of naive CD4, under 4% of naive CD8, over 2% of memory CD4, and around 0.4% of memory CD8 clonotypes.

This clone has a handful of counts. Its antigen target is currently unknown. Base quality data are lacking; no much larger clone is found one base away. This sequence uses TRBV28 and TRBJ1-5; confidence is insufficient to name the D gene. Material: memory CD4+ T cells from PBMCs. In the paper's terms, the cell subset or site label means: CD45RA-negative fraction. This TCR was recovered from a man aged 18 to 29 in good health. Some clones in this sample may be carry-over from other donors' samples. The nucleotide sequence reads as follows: TGTGCCAGCAGTTTTTATCAGCCCCAGCATTTT. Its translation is CASSFYQPQHF. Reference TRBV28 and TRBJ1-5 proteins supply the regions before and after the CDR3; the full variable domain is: DVKVTQSSRYLVKRTGEKVFLECVQDMDHENMFWYRQDPGLGLRLIYFSYDVKMKEKGDIPEGYSVSREKKERFSLILESASTNQTSMYLCASSFYQPQHFGDGTRLSIL.